The 2 T cell receptor beta chains below come from one sample, sequenced in a study of blood T cell repertoires in COVID-19 (dated by TCRdb to 2020 to 2022). Receptor libraries were prepared by the immunoSEQ multiplex PCR assay. The immuneACCESS repertoire file appears here via TCRdb, limited to in-frame rearrangements. These files lack a portion of the clones; in checked studies, under half of the deficit traces to unresolved V genes, and the cause of the others is not known. Counted in this sample were about 15,000 clones; approximately 88% of them appeared once. Of the sample, about 5% is held by the ten largest clones. The sample comprised peripheral blood. These receptors all come from a human donor in a cohort sampled during active COVID-19.

This rearrangement joins TRBV7-2 to TRBJ2-7, with D possibly being TRBD2 (5 bases). The CDR3 length is 15 residues. V gave up 1 base and J gave up 1 base, with 11 bases separating them. Germline CDR1 is SGHTA and CDR2 is FQGNSA. The chain's CDR3 is CASSLGPSGSYEQYF. The CDR3 coding sequence is TGTGCCAGCAGCTTAGGGCCCAGCGGATCCTACGAGCAGTACTTC.

This sequence joins TRBV2 and TRBJ2-5; 9 bases align to TRBD2. This CDR3 has 12 residues. The V and J ends lost 9 bases and 5 bases, in that order; junction bases with no gene match: 4. Germline V gene sequence: CDR1 SNHLY, CDR2 FYNNEI. The CDR3 reads CAREAGGETQYF. CDR3 sequence (DNA): TGTGCCAGAGAGGCGGGAGGGGAGACCCAGTACTTC.